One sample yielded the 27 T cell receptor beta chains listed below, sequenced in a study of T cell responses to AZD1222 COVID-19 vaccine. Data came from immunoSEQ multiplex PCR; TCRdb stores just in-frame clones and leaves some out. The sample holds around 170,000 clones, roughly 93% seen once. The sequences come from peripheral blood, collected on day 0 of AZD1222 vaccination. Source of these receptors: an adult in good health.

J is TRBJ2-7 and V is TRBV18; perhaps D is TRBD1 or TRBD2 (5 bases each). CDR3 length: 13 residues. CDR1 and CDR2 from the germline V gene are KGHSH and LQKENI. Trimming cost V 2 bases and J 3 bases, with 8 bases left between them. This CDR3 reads CASSPGGRYEQYF. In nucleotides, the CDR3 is TGTGCCAGCTCACCAGGGGGTCGCTACGAGCAGTACTTC. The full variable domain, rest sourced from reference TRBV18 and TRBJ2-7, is NAGVMQNPRHLVRRRGQEARLRCSPMKGHSHVYWYRQLPEEGLKFMVYLQKENIIDESGMPKERFSAEFPKEGPSILRIQQVVRGDSAAYFCASSPGGRYEQYFGPGTRLTVT.

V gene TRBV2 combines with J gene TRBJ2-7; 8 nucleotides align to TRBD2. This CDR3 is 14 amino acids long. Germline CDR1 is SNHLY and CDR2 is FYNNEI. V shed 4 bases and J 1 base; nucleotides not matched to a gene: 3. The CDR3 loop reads CASSVGGGSYEQYF. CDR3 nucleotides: TGTGCCAGCAGTGTCGGGGGGGGTTCCTACGAGCAGTACTTC.

CDR3 in DNA: TGTGCCAGCAGCTCCAGGGGGCGCGATGAAGTGTCTAACTATGGCTACACCTTC. It is translated as CASSSRGRDEVSNYGYTF. The V call is TRBV7-9, the J call TRBJ1-2, with 8 bases fitting TRBD1. Trimming took 4 bases from V and 0 from J; bases not matched to a gene: 13. Germline values: CDR1 SEHNR, CDR2 FQNEAQ (reference sequence). This CDR3 region has 18 residues.

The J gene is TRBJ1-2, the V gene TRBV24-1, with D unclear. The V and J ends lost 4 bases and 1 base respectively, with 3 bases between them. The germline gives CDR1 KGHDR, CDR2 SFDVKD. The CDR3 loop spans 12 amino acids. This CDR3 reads CATSENNYGYTF. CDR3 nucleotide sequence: TGTGCCACCAGTGAAAATAACTATGGCTACACCTTC.

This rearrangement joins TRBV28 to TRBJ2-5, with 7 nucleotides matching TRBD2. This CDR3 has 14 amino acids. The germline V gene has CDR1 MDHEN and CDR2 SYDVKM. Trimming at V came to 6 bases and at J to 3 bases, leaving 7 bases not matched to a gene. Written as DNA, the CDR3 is TGTGCCAGCAGCCTCCCTCTAGCGGAAGAGACCCAGTACTTC. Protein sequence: CASSLPLAEETQYF.

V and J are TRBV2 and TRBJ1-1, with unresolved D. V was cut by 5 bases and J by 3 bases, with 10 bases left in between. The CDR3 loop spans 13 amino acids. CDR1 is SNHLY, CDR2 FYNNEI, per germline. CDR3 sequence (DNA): TGTGCCAGCAGTTATGTACTGGACACTGAAGCTTTCTTT. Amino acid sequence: CASSYVLDTEAFF.

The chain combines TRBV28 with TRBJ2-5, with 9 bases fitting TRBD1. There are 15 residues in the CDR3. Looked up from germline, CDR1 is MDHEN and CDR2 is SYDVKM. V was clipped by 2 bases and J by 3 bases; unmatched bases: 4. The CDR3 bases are TGTGCCAGCAGTTTAGGCGGGGACAGGGAAGAGACCCAGTACTTC. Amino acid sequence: CASSLGGDREETQYF.

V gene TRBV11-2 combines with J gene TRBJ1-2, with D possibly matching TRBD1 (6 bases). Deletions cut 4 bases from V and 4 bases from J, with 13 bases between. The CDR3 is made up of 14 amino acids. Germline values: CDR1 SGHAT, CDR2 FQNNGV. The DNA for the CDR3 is TGTGCCAGCAGCTGGACCCGGGACACCTATGGCTACACCTTC. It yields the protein CASSWTRDTYGYTF.

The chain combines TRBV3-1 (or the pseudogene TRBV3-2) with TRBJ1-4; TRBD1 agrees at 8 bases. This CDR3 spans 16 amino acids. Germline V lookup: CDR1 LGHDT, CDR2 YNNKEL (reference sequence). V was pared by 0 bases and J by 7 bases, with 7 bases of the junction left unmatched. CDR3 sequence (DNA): TGTGCCAGCAGCCAAGAAGGGACAGGCTGGGGTGAAAAACTGTTTTTT. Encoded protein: CASSQEGTGWGEKLFF.

CDR3 DNA: TGTGCCAGCAGTTATAACCCAGTAAACAATGAGCAGTTCTTC. Protein product: CASSYNPVNNEQFF. The gene calls are TRBV6-5 and TRBJ2-1; D uncertain. The germline V gene encodes CDR1 MNHEY and CDR2 SVGAGI. Trimming removed 3 bases from V and 5 bases from J, with 11 bases in between. The CDR3 runs 14 residues.

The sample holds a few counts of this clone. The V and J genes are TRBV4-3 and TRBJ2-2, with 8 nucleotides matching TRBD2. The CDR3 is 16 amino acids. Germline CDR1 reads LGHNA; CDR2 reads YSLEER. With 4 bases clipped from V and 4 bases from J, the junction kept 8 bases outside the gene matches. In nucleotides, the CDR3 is TGCGCCAGCAGCCTATACGGGGGGGCCGCCACCGGGGAGCTGTTTTTT. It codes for CASSLYGGAATGELFF.

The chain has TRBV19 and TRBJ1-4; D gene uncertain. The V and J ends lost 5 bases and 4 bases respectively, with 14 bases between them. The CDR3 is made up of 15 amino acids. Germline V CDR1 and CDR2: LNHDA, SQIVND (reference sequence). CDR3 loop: CASSGIDGNNEKLFF. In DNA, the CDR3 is TGTGCCAGTAGTGGGATCGACGGAAATAATGAAAAACTGTTTTTT.

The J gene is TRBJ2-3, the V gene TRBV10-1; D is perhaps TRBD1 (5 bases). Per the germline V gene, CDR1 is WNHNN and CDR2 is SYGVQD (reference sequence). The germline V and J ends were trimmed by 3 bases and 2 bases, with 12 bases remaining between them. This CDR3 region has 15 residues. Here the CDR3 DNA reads TGCGCCAGCAGTGAAGGGGCGTTTACCACAGATACGCAGTATTTT. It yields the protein CASSEGAFTTDTQYF.

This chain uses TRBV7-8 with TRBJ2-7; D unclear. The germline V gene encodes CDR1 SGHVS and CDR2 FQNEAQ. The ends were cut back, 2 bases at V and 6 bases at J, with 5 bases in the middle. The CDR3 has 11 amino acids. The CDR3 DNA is TGTGCCAGCAGCTTAATCCGCGAGCAGTACTTC. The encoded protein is CASSLIREQYF.

CDR3 bases: TGTGCCAGCTCACCGAACAGCGGTGATACGCAGTATTTT. It codes for CASSPNSGDTQYF. The rearrangement joins TRBV18 to TRBJ2-3; perhaps TRBD2 as D (5 bases). V lost 3 bases and J lost 6, with 10 bases in between. Per the germline V gene, CDR1 is KGHSH and CDR2 is LQKENI. This CDR3 comprises 13 residues.

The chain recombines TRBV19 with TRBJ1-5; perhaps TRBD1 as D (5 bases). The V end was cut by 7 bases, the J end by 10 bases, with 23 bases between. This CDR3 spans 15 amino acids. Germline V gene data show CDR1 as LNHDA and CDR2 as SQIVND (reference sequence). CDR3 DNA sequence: TGTGCCAGTACTCTCACAACCAGGCCGAGGGGTCCCCAGCATTTT. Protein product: CASTLTTRPRGPQHF. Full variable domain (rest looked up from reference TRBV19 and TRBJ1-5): DGGITQSPKYLFRKEGQNVTLSCEQNLNHDAMYWYRQDPGQGLRLIYYSQIVNDFQKGDIAEGYSVSREKKESFPLTVTSAQKNPTAFYLCASTLTTRPRGPQHFGDGTRLSIL.

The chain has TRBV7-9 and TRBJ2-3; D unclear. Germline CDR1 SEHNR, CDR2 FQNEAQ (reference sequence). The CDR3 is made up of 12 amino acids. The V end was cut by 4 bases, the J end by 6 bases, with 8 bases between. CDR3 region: CASSSTADTQYF. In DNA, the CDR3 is TGTGCCAGCAGCTCGACCGCTGATACGCAGTATTTT.

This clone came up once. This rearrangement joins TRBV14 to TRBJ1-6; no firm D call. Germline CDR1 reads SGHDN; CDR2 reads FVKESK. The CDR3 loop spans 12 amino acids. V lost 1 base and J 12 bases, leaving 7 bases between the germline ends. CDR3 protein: CASSQVGEPLHF. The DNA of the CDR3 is TGTGCCAGCAGCCAAGTTGGAGAACCCCTCCACTTT.

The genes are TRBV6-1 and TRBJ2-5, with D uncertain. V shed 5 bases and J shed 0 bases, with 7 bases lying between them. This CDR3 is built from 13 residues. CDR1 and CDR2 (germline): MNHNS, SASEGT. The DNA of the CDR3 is TGTGCCAGCAGTTATACAAACCAAGAGACCCAGTACTTC. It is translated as CASSYTNQETQYF.

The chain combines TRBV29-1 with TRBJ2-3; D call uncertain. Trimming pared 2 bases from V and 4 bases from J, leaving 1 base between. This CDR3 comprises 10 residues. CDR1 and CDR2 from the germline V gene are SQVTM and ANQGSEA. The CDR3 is CSVESDTQYF. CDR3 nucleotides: TGCAGCGTTGAATCAGATACGCAGTATTTT.

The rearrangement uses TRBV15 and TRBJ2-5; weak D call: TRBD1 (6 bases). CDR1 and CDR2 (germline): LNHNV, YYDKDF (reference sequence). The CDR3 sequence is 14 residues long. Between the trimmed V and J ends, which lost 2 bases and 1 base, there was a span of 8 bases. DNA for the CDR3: TGTGCCACCAGCAGAACAGGGCTCCAAGAGACCCAGTACTTC. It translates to CATSRTGLQETQYF.

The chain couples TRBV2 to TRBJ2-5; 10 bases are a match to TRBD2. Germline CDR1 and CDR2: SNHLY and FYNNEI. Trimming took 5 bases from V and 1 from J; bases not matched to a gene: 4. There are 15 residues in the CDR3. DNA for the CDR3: TGTGCCAGCAGTTACTTAGCGGGGGGCCAAGAGACCCAGTACTTC. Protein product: CASSYLAGGQETQYF.

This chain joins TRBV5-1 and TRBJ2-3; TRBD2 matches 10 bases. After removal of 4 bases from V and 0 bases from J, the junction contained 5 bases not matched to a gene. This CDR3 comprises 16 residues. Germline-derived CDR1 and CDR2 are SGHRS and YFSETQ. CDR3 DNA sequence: TGCGCCAGCAGCACCGGACTAGCGGAAAGCACAGATACGCAGTATTTT. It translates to CASSTGLAESTDTQYF.

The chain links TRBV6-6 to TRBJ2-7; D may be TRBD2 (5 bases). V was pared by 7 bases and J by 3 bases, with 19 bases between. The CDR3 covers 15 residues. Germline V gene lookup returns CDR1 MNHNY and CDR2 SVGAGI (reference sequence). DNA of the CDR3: TGTGCCAGCAACGACCGGGCCGGCGGGTACTACGAGCAGTACTTC. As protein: CASNDRAGGYYEQYF.

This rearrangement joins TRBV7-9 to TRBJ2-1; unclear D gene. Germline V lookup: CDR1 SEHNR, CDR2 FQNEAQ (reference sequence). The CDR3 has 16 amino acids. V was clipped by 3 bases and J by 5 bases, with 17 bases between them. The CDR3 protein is CASSFSRTQPHNEQFF. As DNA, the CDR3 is TGTGCCAGCAGCTTTTCGCGGACCCAGCCCCACAATGAGCAGTTCTTC.

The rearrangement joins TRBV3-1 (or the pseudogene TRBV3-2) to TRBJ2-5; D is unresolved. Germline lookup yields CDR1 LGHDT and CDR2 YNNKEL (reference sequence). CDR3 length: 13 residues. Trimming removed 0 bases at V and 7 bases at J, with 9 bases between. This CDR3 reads CASSQDPVLTQYF. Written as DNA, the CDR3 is TGTGCCAGCAGCCAAGATCCCGTCCTGACCCAGTACTTC.

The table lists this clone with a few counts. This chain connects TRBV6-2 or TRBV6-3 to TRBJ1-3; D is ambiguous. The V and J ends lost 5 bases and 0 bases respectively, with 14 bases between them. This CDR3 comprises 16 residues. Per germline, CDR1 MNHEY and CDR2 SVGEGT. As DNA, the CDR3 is TGTGCCAGCAGTGCGGGAGGCACGTCCTCTGGAAACACCATATATTTT. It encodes CASSAGGTSSGNTIYF.